One sample yielded the 23 T cell receptor beta chains listed below, sequenced in a study of blood T cell repertoires in COVID-19. TCRdb's table, derived via immunoSEQ multiplex PCR, lists solely in-frame clones and lacks some. The sample holds a few hundred thousand clones, around 83% seen once. The sequenced sample was peripheral blood. The receptors shown here come from a human donor in a cohort sampled during active COVID-19.

This clone has only a few counts. The chain uses TRBV2 and TRBJ1-4; 9 nucleotides agree with TRBD1. The CDR3 has 15 amino acids. V was clipped by 5 bases and J by 4 bases; unmatched bases: 5. Germline CDR1 SNHLY, CDR2 FYNNEI. The CDR3 nucleotides read TGTGCCAGCAGTCCGGACAGGGGCCGTAATGAAAAACTGTTTTTT. Its translation: CASSPDRGRNEKLFF.

The chain combines TRBV19 with TRBJ2-1; 10 bases agree with TRBD1. This CDR3 is 15 amino acids long. The V and J ends lost 6 bases and 4 bases, in that order; junction bases with no gene match: 6. Germline V lookup: CDR1 LNHDA, CDR2 SQIVND (reference sequence). CDR3 sequence: CASRDRGSSYNEQFF. DNA for the CDR3: TGTGCCAGTAGGGACAGGGGGAGTTCGTACAATGAGCAGTTCTTC.

V gene TRBV19 combines with J gene TRBJ2-7; possible D gene TRBD1, 5 bases. The CDR3 is 12 amino acids. Germline loops: CDR1 LNHDA, CDR2 SQIVND (reference sequence). The V gene lost 3 bases and the J gene lost 6 bases, with 9 bases spanning the gap. As DNA, the CDR3 is TGTGCCAGTAGTATCCTCCAGGGCGAGCAGTACTTC. Amino acid sequence: CASSILQGEQYF.

The chain employs TRBV6-5 and TRBJ2-7, with D tentatively TRBD1 (5 bases). This CDR3 region has 15 residues. Trimming removed 6 bases at V and 2 bases at J, with 17 bases between. Germline values: CDR1 MNHEY, CDR2 SVGAGI. CDR3 amino acids: CASRPHYVDTYEQYF. In DNA, the CDR3 is TGTGCCAGCAGGCCCCATTACGTGGACACCTACGAGCAGTACTTC.

V and J are TRBV2 and TRBJ2-2, with 10 positions matching TRBD1. Trimming at V came to 4 bases and at J to 7 bases, leaving 9 bases not matched to a gene. Germline CDR1 and CDR2: SNHLY and FYNNEI. CDR3 length: 16 amino acids. In nucleotides, the CDR3 is TGTGCCAGCAGTGCGGACAGGGGGGTAGGGGGCGGGGAGCTGTTTTTT. Its translation is CASSADRGVGGGELFF.

The genes are TRBV4-1 and TRBJ1-2; 8 nucleotides match TRBD1. The CDR3 totals 16 residues. Losses at the gene ends were 4 bases for V and 2 bases for J; bases not matched to a gene: 9. Germline V gene data show CDR1 as MGHRA and CDR2 as YSYEKL. The CDR3 is CASSPGQAILNYGYTF. The CDR3 region has the DNA TGCGCCAGCAGCCCGGGACAGGCGATATTAAACTATGGCTACACCTTC.

V and J are TRBV13 and TRBJ2-7; D unclear. In germline, CDR1 is PRHDT, CDR2 FYEKMQ (reference sequence). V was pared by 0 bases and J by 4 bases, with 4 bases between. CDR3 length equals 12 residues. CDR3 nucleotide sequence: TGTGCCAGCAGCTTAGGCCAATACGAGCAGTACTTC. Translation gives CASSLGQYEQYF.

The chain has TRBV5-8 and TRBJ2-2; TRBD2 matches at 14 bases. Trimming cost V 4 bases and J 5 bases; bases outside gene matches: 7. The CDR3 consists of 17 residues. Germline V lookup: CDR1 SGHTS, CDR2 YDEGEE. In DNA form, the CDR3 reads TGTGCCAGCAGCCTGGGACTAGCGGGAGTGGTAACCGGGGAGCTGTTTTTT. This sequence encodes CASSLGLAGVVTGELFF. Full variable domain (rest looked up from reference TRBV5-8 and TRBJ2-2): EAGVTQSPTHLIKTRGQQATLRCSPISGHTSVYWYQQALGLGLQFLLWYDEGEERNRGNFPPRFSGRQFPNYSSELNVNALELEDSALYLCASSLGLAGVVTGELFFGEGSRLTVL.

This clone occurred a few times. J is TRBJ2-7 and V is TRBV15, with 8 bases aligning to TRBD1. Unmatched junction bases numbered 10, after V lost 3 bases and J lost 3 bases. The CDR3 length is 16 residues. From germline, CDR1 is LNHNV and CDR2 YYDKDF (reference sequence). CDR3 protein: CATSSRTGQSRYEQYF. The CDR3 nucleotides read TGTGCCACCAGCAGCAGGACAGGGCAAAGTCGCTACGAGCAGTACTTC.

This sequence joins TRBV27 and TRBJ2-3; 9 bases line up with TRBD1. With V trimmed by 10 bases and J by 2 bases, 7 bases remained unmatched. There are 14 residues in the CDR3. Per germline, CDR1 MNHEY and CDR2 SMNVEV (reference sequence). The CDR3: CATRRTGATDTQYF. DNA for the CDR3: TGTGCCACCCGCCGGACAGGGGCCACAGATACGCAGTATTTT.

The genes are TRBV15 and TRBJ2-5, with TRBD2 matching 8 bases. Trimming took 3 bases from V and 5 from J; bases not matched to a gene: 5. There are 14 residues in the CDR3. CDR1 is LNHNV and CDR2 is YYDKDF in the germline V gene (reference sequence). This CDR3 reads CATSSPAGEETQYF. CDR3 DNA sequence: TGTGCCACCAGCAGCCCAGCGGGGGAGGAGACCCAGTACTTC. Looking up the rest from reference TRBV15 and TRBJ2-5 gives the full variable domain: DAMVIQNPRYQVTQFGKPVTLSCSQTLNHNVMYWYQQKSSQAPKLLFHYYDKDFNNEADTPDNFQSRRPNTSFCFLDIRSPGLGDTAMYLCATSSPAGEETQYFGPGTRLLVL.

The chain links TRBV6-6 to TRBJ2-7; possibly TRBD2 for D (5 bases). Germline CDR1 and CDR2: MNHNY and SVGAGI (reference sequence). Trimming removed 3 bases from V and 2 bases from J, with 8 bases in between. The CDR3 is 13 residues long. The chain's CDR3 is CASSYSVTYEQYF. The CDR3 DNA reads as TGTGCCAGCAGTTATAGCGTGACCTACGAGCAGTACTTC.

The chain joins TRBV28 to TRBJ2-7; 8 bases map to TRBD2. CDR3 length: 16 amino acids. V trimming: 3 bases; J trimming: 6 bases; junction bases outside the gene matches: 13. The germline CDR1 and CDR2 sequences are MDHEN and SYDVKM. As DNA, the CDR3 is TGTGCCAGCAGTTTGAGAGGCCCTAGCGGGCTACCCGAGCAGTACTTC. This sequence encodes CASSLRGPSGLPEQYF.

At least ten counts were recorded for this clone. The chain is built from TRBV28 and TRBJ2-3; perhaps TRBD2 as D (6 bases). Germline V gene sequence: CDR1 MDHEN, CDR2 SYDVKM. The CDR3 has 13 amino acids. Trimming stripped 5 bases from V and 4 bases from J, with 10 bases between. CDR3 nucleotide sequence: TGTGCCAGCAGTGGGGGGAGCCCAGATACGCAGTATTTT. It yields the protein CASSGGSPDTQYF.

The V gene is TRBV5-1, the J gene TRBJ1-5; D remains ambiguous. The ends were cut back, 1 base at V and 3 bases at J, with 8 bases in the middle. In germline, CDR1 is SGHRS, CDR2 YFSETQ. The CDR3 sequence is 14 residues long. The DNA for the CDR3 is TGCGCCAGCAGCTTGCAAGGAGCCAATCAGCCCCAGCATTTT. This encodes CASSLQGANQPQHF.

The chain carries TRBV21-1 and TRBJ2-2; the table's D call of TRBD1 was not tested on the DNA. TRBV21-1 is designated a pseudogene. This CDR3 is 16 amino acids long. The CDR3 region is CASSKEGKGAVGELFF. DNA for the CDR3: TGTGCCAGCAGCAAAGAGGGAAAGGGGGCAGTCGGGGAGCTGTTTTTT.

This clone was recorded a few times. V and J are TRBV6-6 and TRBJ1-1; D gene uncertain. The length of the CDR3 is 14 residues. The V end was cut by 3 bases, the J end by 2 bases, with 10 bases between. CDR1 is MNHNY and CDR2 is SVGAGI in the germline V gene (reference sequence). The chain's CDR3 is CASSYTAGNTEAFF. The CDR3 nucleotides read TGTGCCAGCAGTTATACAGCAGGCAACACTGAAGCTTTCTTT.

The V and J genes are TRBV7-2 and TRBJ2-3; TRBD2 aligns across 8 bases. The trim removed 2 bases at V and 1 base at J, leaving 8 bases unmatched. This CDR3 has 17 amino acids. The germline V gene has CDR1 SGHTA and CDR2 FQGNSA. This CDR3 is CASSLNGRADGTDTQYF. CDR3 nucleotide sequence: TGTGCCAGCAGCTTAAACGGGAGGGCCGACGGCACAGATACGCAGTATTTT.

The gene calls are TRBV27 and TRBJ2-1; possible D gene TRBD2, 5 bases. The germline CDR1 and CDR2 sequences are MNHEY and SMNVEV (reference sequence). The CDR3 sequence is 18 residues long. With 2 bases removed from V and 4 bases from J, the gap between germline ends came to 21 bases. CDR3 DNA: TGTGCCAGCAGTTTACTCCCTCGGACTCCCGTACAGTACAATGAGCAGTTCTTC. Translation: CASSLLPRTPVQYNEQFF.

In this sample, this clone turned up once. The gene calls are TRBV20-1 and TRBJ1-1; no clear D. Germline CDR1 and CDR2: DFQATT and SNEGSKA (reference sequence). This CDR3 has 10 residues. Trimming removed 6 bases at V and 9 bases at J, with 11 bases between. CDR3 DNA: TGCAGTGCCAGGTTTAACCAAGCTTTCTTT. Translated, it gives CSARFNQAFF.

The CDR3 DNA reads as TGTGCCAGCAGCTGGGCCGGGAGCCAAGAGACCCAGTACTTC. Protein: CASSWAGSQETQYF. This chain connects TRBV6-6 to TRBJ2-5; TRBD2 might be the D (6 bases). The V end lost 6 bases, the J end lost 1 base, and 12 bases lay between the germline ends. The germline gives CDR1 MNHNY, CDR2 SVGAGI (reference sequence). The CDR3 spans 14 residues.

This clone was seen once. The rearrangement uses TRBV7-9 and TRBJ2-2, with D maybe TRBD2 (6 bases). The germline V and J ends were trimmed by 0 bases and 8 bases, with 13 bases remaining between them. The CDR3 runs 15 residues. Germline V gives CDR1 SEHNR, CDR2 FQNEAQ (reference sequence). The CDR3 sequence is CASSLASPGVGELFF. CDR3 sequence (DNA): TGTGCCAGCAGCTTAGCGTCTCCGGGAGTAGGGGAGCTGTTTTTT.

This sequence joins TRBV27 and TRBJ2-7; 7 bases agree with TRBD2. CDR1 and CDR2 (germline): MNHEY, SMNVEV (reference sequence). The CDR3 is 13 amino acids. V was clipped by 6 bases and J by 1 base; unmatched bases: 3. The DNA of the CDR3 is TGTGCCAGCAGACCTAGCGGATCCTACGAGCAGTACTTC. This encodes CASRPSGSYEQYF.